This TCR beta chain comes out of a study of T cell changes during pregnancy in multiple sclerosis. Profiled with immunoSEQ multiplex PCR; TCRdb holds only in-frame clones, not every one. The repertoire has 30,000 to 50,000 clones, about 92% of them found once; the top ten carry 0.7% to 1%. Germline V gene sequence: CDR1 SGHRS, CDR2 YFSETQ. Trimming took 4 bases from V and 4 from J, leaving 8 bases between them. The CDR3 is 13 residues long. The source was CD4+ T cells from peripheral blood mononuclear cells, collected in the third trimester of pregnancy. The source of this sequence is a female donor with multiple sclerosis, enrolled in a pregnancy study. This chain uses TRBV5-1 with TRBJ2-2, with a tentative D call TRBD2 (5 bases). CDR3 in DNA: TGCGCCAGCAGCCTGCTAGCCACCGGGGAGCTGTTTTTT. It encodes CASSLLATGELFF.